One and the same sample provided the 28 T cell receptor beta chains below, sequenced in a study of OX40 agonist ivuxolimab in advanced cancers. Using immunoSEQ multiplex PCR, the repertoire was profiled, and TCRdb retains in-frame clones only, with some absent. The sample holds 35,000 to 45,000 clones, roughly 84% seen once. The sample here was CD4+ or CD8+ T cells sorted from blood, taken in a trial of the OX40 agonist ivuxolimab. These receptors came from an adult with an advanced solid tumor such as melanoma, head and neck, liver or kidney cancer.

This chain links TRBV4-3 with TRBJ2-7; D gene ambiguous. V lost 0 bases to trimming and J lost 2 bases, with 11 bases between them. CDR1 and CDR2 (germline): LGHNA, YSLEER. The CDR3 runs 15 residues. This CDR3 is CASSQDWPGPYEQYV. The CDR3 nucleotides read TGCGCCAGCAGCCAAGATTGGCCGGGTCCCTACGAGCAGTACGTC.

The rearrangement links TRBV7-9 to TRBJ2-5; D is possibly TRBD1 (6 bases). Germline assignment: CDR1 SEHNR and CDR2 FQNEAQ (reference sequence). V was clipped by 5 bases and J by 4 bases, with 11 bases between them. The CDR3 has 13 amino acids. Here the CDR3 reads CASSPARGETQYF. The CDR3 DNA sequence: TGTGCCAGCAGCCCGGCCAGGGGAGAGACCCAGTACTTC.

This clone was seen a single time. This chain connects TRBV29-1 to TRBJ2-5; 7 nucleotides match TRBD1. CDR3 length equals 13 residues. The V segment lost 5 bases and the J segment 4 bases; nucleotides outside the gene matches: 7. Germline V CDR1 and CDR2: SQVTM, ANQGSEA. The CDR3 DNA is TGCAGCGTTCAGACAGGGTTGAGAGAGACCCAGTACTTC. Translating gives CSVQTGLRETQYF. The whole variable domain, filled in from reference TRBV29-1 and TRBJ2-5, reads SAVISQKPSRDICQRGTSLTIQCQVDSQVTMMFWYRQQPGQSLTLIATANQGSEATYESGFVIDKFPISRPNLTFSTLTVSNMSPEDSSIYLCSVQTGLRETQYFGPGTRLLVL.

This clone came up a few times. This chain connects TRBV7-8 to TRBJ1-1; the D is unclear. The germline V gene has CDR1 SGHVS and CDR2 FQNEAQ. The CDR3 loop spans 14 amino acids. V was trimmed by 1 base and J by 2 bases, leaving 8 bases between them. The CDR3 DNA reads TGTGCCAGCAGCTTAGAGCGGGGTAACACTGAAGCTTTCTTT. Protein: CASSLERGNTEAFF.

CDR3 nucleotide sequence: TGTGCCAGCAGCCAAGGGGACTCCCCATATTTCCAAGAGACCCAGTACTTC. Amino acid sequence: CASSQGDSPYFQETQYF. The J gene is TRBJ2-5, the V gene TRBV5-5, with a weak D call TRBD2 (6 bases). In germline, CDR1 is SGHKS, CDR2 YYEKEE (reference sequence). The CDR3 runs 17 residues. The V and J ends lost 4 bases and 1 base respectively, with 20 bases between them.

The chain combines TRBV4-1 with TRBJ2-7; D is tentatively TRBD1 or TRBD2 (6 bases each). This CDR3 is 12 amino acids long. V lost 5 bases and J 6 bases, leaving 11 bases between the germline ends. The V gene's germline CDR1 is MGHRA and CDR2 YSYEKL. The CDR3 sequence: CASSEGGGEQYF. Written as DNA, the CDR3 is TGCGCCAGCAGCGAGGGGGGAGGCGAGCAGTACTTC.

The chain uses TRBV4-3 and TRBJ1-4; TRBD1 might be the D (5 bases). Per germline, CDR1 LGHNA and CDR2 YSLEER. Trimming took off 0 bases at V and 8 bases at J, with 10 bases between the two ends. The length of the CDR3 is 14 residues. This CDR3 reads CASSQDSGDEKLFF. The CDR3 DNA reads TGCGCCAGCAGCCAAGATTCGGGGGACGAAAAACTGTTTTTT.

The rearrangement uses TRBV7-8 and TRBJ2-1; perhaps TRBD2 as D (6 bases). Germline CDR1 SGHVS, CDR2 FQNEAQ. The CDR3 is made up of 15 amino acids. The ends were cut back, 5 bases at V and 0 bases at J, with 11 bases in the middle. DNA for the CDR3: TGTGCCAGCAGCCCTCTAGCGTACTCCTACAATGAGCAGTTCTTC. Translated, it gives CASSPLAYSYNEQFF.

This clone is a singleton in its sample. The chain uses TRBV7-8 and TRBJ1-1; TRBD1 is a possible D gene (6 bases). This CDR3 is 15 amino acids long. V lost 2 bases and J lost 4, with 14 bases in between. The germline CDR1 and CDR2 sequences are SGHVS and FQNEAQ. The CDR3 spells CASSLLGGVRTEAFF. The CDR3 DNA reads as TGTGCCAGCAGCTTACTCGGGGGCGTACGCACTGAAGCTTTCTTT.

V is TRBV7-8 and J is TRBJ1-2, with 8 bases that match TRBD1. Germline V gene sequence: CDR1 SGHVS, CDR2 FQNEAQ. The CDR3 covers 17 residues. V lost 7 bases to trimming and J lost 5 bases; unmatched junction nucleotides: 18. CDR3 amino acids: CASTSLPFATGDYGYTF. The CDR3 region has the DNA TGTGCCAGCACCAGCTTACCTTTCGCGACAGGGGATTATGGCTACACCTTC.

The J gene is TRBJ2-2, the V gene TRBV5-4; 9 nucleotides match TRBD1. The V segment lost 1 base and the J segment 7 bases; nucleotides outside the gene matches: 5. Germline V gene sequence: CDR1 SGHNT, CDR2 YYREEE (reference sequence). The CDR3 is 15 residues long. The CDR3 sequence: CASSLSGQGNGELFF. CDR3 DNA: TGTGCCAGCAGCTTGTCGGGACAGGGTAACGGGGAGCTGTTTTTT.

A few counts support this clone. The chain links TRBV9 to TRBJ2-1, with 8 bases fitting TRBD2. With 5 bases clipped from V and 4 bases from J, the junction kept 5 bases outside the gene matches. The CDR3 contains 14 residues. Germline CDR1 and CDR2: SGDLS and YYNGEE. The CDR3 is CASSTSGGYNEQFF. The CDR3 bases are TGTGCCAGCAGTACGAGCGGGGGATACAATGAGCAGTTCTTC.

V usage is TRBV23-1 and J usage is TRBJ1-2, with D unresolved. TRBV23-1 is an ORF, with its function uncertain. The CDR3 runs 15 residues. V was shortened by 3 bases and J by 1 base, with 12 bases between the two germline ends. In nucleotides, the CDR3 is TGCGCCAGCAGTCACCCCTTATCTATTAACTATGGCTACACCTTC. Its protein product is CASSHPLSINYGYTF.

This chain joins TRBV7-2 and TRBJ1-4, with a tentative D call TRBD1 (5 bases). The CDR3 is made up of 14 amino acids. V was pared by 4 bases and J by 2 bases, with 8 bases between. CDR1 is SGHTA and CDR2 is FQGNSA in the germline V gene. CDR3 loop: CASSYDSTNEKLFF. CDR3 sequence (DNA): TGTGCCAGCAGCTATGACAGCACTAATGAAAAACTGTTTTTT.

The V call is TRBV6-5, the J call TRBJ1-6, with TRBD1 as a possible D gene (5 bases). V shed 4 bases and J shed 1 base, with 11 bases lying between them. Germline V CDR1 and CDR2: MNHEY, SVGAGI. The CDR3 consists of 16 residues. The CDR3 reads CASSFHQGSYNSPLHF. CDR3 in DNA: TGTGCCAGCAGTTTCCATCAGGGATCCTATAATTCACCCCTCCACTTT.

J is TRBJ2-5 and V is TRBV7-6; D not certain. The V and J ends lost 5 bases and 2 bases respectively, with 9 bases between them. The CDR3 loop spans 13 amino acids. Germline V gene data show CDR1 as SGHVS and CDR2 as FNYEAQ. The CDR3 nucleotides read TGTGCCAGCAGCGAGACCAGACAAGAGACCCAGTACTTC. Residues: CASSETRQETQYF.

In this sample, this clone turned up a few times. The chain employs TRBV7-2 and TRBJ1-1; D gene uncertain. V lost 5 bases, J lost 8 bases, and 15 bases lay in between. Germline V gene lookup returns CDR1 SGHTA and CDR2 FQGNSA. The CDR3 runs to 13 residues. The CDR3 region has the DNA TGTGCCAGCAGCCTAGTAGGGATCGGCGAAGCTTTCTTT. This codes for CASSLVGIGEAFF.

This clone was observed once. The chain carries TRBV6-1 and TRBJ2-3, with 12 bases aligning to TRBD2. Germline V CDR1 and CDR2: MNHNS, SASEGT. This CDR3 has 15 amino acids. J was trimmed by 6 bases and V by 8 bases; bases with no gene match: 9. CDR3 sequence (DNA): TGTGCCAGCTTAGGACTAGCGGGGTATTTGGATACGCAGTATTTT. This gives the protein CASLGLAGYLDTQYF.

The chain couples TRBV25-1 to TRBJ2-7, with unresolved D. V was clipped by 2 bases and J by 2 bases, with 16 bases between them. CDR1 and CDR2 from the germline V gene are MGHDK and SYGVNS. The CDR3 runs 16 residues. The CDR3 spells CASSEVNSHNPYEQYF. CDR3 DNA: TGTGCCAGCAGTGAAGTTAATTCCCATAACCCCTACGAGCAGTACTTC.

Concerning this clone itself: Other nucleotide sequences from this sample produce the same CDR3. The chain uses TRBV28 and TRBJ2-1; TRBD2 is a possible D gene (7 bases). There are 16 residues in the CDR3. V dropped 4 bases and J dropped 7 bases, with 20 bases sitting between them. Germline V lookup: CDR1 MDHEN, CDR2 SYDVKM. In DNA form, the CDR3 reads TGTGCCAGCAGTTACCCTCCCCCGGGGGGCCTTAATGAGCAGTTCTTC. As protein: CASSYPPPGGLNEQFF.

V and J are TRBV7-9 and TRBJ2-5, with 8 bases that match TRBD1. This CDR3 region has 15 residues. The V and J ends lost 3 bases and 0 bases, in that order; junction bases with no gene match: 3. The V gene's germline CDR1 is SEHNR and CDR2 FQNEAQ (reference sequence). The CDR3 region is CASSFGQGDQETQYF. CDR3 coding DNA: TGTGCCAGCAGCTTCGGACAGGGCGACCAAGAGACCCAGTACTTC.

The gene calls are TRBV9 and TRBJ1-2; D uncertain. The length of the CDR3 is 14 residues. The V gene's germline CDR1 is SGDLS and CDR2 YYNGEE. V gave up 0 bases and J gave up 5 bases, with 11 bases separating them. Written as DNA, the CDR3 is TGTGCCAGCAGCGTAGGGTCTGGTCTATATGGCTACACCTTC. This translates into CASSVGSGLYGYTF.

This chain links TRBV6-1 with TRBJ2-7; D unclear. Trimming removed 5 bases from V and 5 bases from J, with 7 bases in between. The germline gives CDR1 MNHNS, CDR2 SASEGT. The CDR3 runs to 11 residues. CDR3 sequence: CASSYGHEQYV. The CDR3 DNA reads as TGTGCCAGCAGTTACGGACACGAGCAGTACGTC.

This chain links TRBV30 with TRBJ2-2; perhaps TRBD2 as D (6 bases). From germline, CDR1 is GTSNPN and CDR2 SVGIG (reference sequence). This CDR3 has 11 residues. V lost 4 bases and J lost 6, with 6 bases in between. CDR3 sequence (DNA): TGTGCCTGGACGGGAGCCGGGGAGCTGTTTTTT. Protein sequence: CAWTGAGELFF.

The chain uses TRBV9 and TRBJ2-7; a weak D match, TRBD2 (7 bases). CDR1 SGDLS and CDR2 YYNGEE come from the germline V gene. Trimming removed 3 bases from V and 3 bases from J, with 13 bases in between. The length of the CDR3 is 14 residues. The CDR3 sequence: CASSEDSGVYEQYF. The CDR3 DNA follows: TGTGCCAGCAGCGAGGACAGCGGGGTCTACGAGCAGTACTTC.

The chain carries TRBV7-3 and TRBJ2-7; D call uncertain. Germline V gene data show CDR1 as SGHTA and CDR2 as FQGTGA. Trimming removed 5 bases at V and 0 bases at J, with 8 bases between. The CDR3 contains 13 residues. Written as DNA, the CDR3 is TGTGCCAGCAGCGTAGACACCTCCTACGAGCAGTACGTC. It codes for CASSVDTSYEQYV.

The chain uses TRBV7-3 and TRBJ2-3, with 7 bases identical to TRBD2. The germline CDR1 and CDR2 sequences are SGHTA and FQGTGA. The CDR3 totals 15 residues. The V and J ends lost 1 base and 2 bases, in that order; junction bases with no gene match: 3. The CDR3 loop is CASSLSGGLTDTQYF. CDR3 coding DNA: TGTGCCAGCAGCTTAAGCGGGGGACTCACAGATACGCAGTATTTT.

This chain joins TRBV10-1 and TRBJ2-1, with 9 bases lining up with TRBD2. The CDR3 totals 19 residues. CDR1 and CDR2 (germline): WNHNN, SYGVQD (reference sequence). J gave up 0 bases and V 3 bases, and 12 bases lay outside the gene matches. The CDR3 bases are TGCGCCAGCAGTGACGGGACTAGCTTTCGGCGGAACTCCTACAATGAGCAGTTCTTC. Its translation: CASSDGTSFRRNSYNEQFF.